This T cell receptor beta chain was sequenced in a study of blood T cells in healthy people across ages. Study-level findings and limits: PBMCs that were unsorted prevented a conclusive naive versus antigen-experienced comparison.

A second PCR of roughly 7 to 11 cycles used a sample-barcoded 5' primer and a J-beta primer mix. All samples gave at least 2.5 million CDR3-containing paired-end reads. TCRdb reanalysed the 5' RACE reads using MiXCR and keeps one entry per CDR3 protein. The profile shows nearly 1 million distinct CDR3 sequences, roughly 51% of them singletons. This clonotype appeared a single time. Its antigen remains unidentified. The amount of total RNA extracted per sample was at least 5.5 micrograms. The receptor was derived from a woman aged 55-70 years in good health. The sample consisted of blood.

The CDR3 loop reads CATKSGQLETQYF. The CDR3 DNA sequence: TGTGCCACCAAATCCGGACAGTTGGAGACCCAGTACTTC. The chain recombines TRBV2 with TRBJ2-5; a possible D gene is TRBD1 (6 bases). V lost 10 bases, J lost 5 bases, and 17 bases lay in between. Germline V gives CDR1 SNHLY, CDR2 FYNNEI. The length of the CDR3 is 13 residues.